The TCR beta chain described here comes from a study of human T cells and chemical hapten exposure. In the study's own analysis: A typical sample had 95,638 TCRs, with roughly 20,000 to 700,000 overall. From the RACE reads, TCRdb called clonotypes with MiXCR, one entry per CDR3 protein. V and J calls and clone size were set by TCRdb, not the authors. The table includes roughly 130,000 distinct CDR3 sequences, about 9.4% detected once. This clonotype was detected ten times or more. This CDR3 is built from 17 residues. The V gene end was trimmed by 4 bases and the J gene end by 5 bases; junction bases not matched to a gene: 11. CDR1 KGHSH and CDR2 LQKENI come from the germline V gene. Regarding time point: healthy volunteer bleed at 2 weeks. Unfractionated whole blood served as the source for total RNA extraction.

Sequenced sample: whole blood. This sequence originates from a male donor in good health. Some clones in this sample may be carry-over from other donors' samples. The rearrangement uses TRBV18 and TRBJ1-6; 7 positions agree with TRBD1. CDR3 nucleotides: TGTGCCAGCTCACACTCACGCTTACAGGGGAATAATTCACCCCTCCACTTT. The encoded protein is CASSHSRLQGNNSPLHF.